This TCR beta chain was recovered during a study of vaccination effects on CD4 cells after COVID-19. About this clone itself: Its specificity is not known.

Subsequent to a culture period of more than 8 days, CD4+ T cells were isolated. Prior SARS-CoV-2 infection was absent in the vaccine recipients, as shown by negative nucleocapsid antibodies. Some clones are missing from TCRdb's copy, which holds only in-frame ones; the method was immunoSEQ multiplex PCR. In the table there are about 37,000 clones, 65% to 80% of which are singletons. V was shortened by 4 bases and J by 2 bases, with 15 bases between the two germline ends. The length of the CDR3 is 16 residues. Germline CDR1 SGHDN, CDR2 FVKESK. Sequences were derived from CD4+ T cells from PBMCs cultured without peptide, sampled before COVID-19 vaccination. V and J are TRBV14 and TRBJ1-3; unclear D gene. This clonotype originated in a human donor who received a COVID-19 vaccine. CDR3 protein: CASSPGSLIPGNTIYF. The CDR3 region has the DNA TGTGCCAGCAGCCCGGGCTCTCTTATCCCTGGAAACACCATATATTTT. The full variable domain, in which reference TRBV14 and TRBJ1-3 provide the parts outside the CDR3, is EAGVTQFPSHSVIEKGQTVTLRCDPISGHDNLYWYRRVMGKEIKFLLHFVKESKQDESGMPNNRFLAERTGGTYSTLKVQPAELEDSGVYFCASSPGSLIPGNTIYFGEGSWLTVV.